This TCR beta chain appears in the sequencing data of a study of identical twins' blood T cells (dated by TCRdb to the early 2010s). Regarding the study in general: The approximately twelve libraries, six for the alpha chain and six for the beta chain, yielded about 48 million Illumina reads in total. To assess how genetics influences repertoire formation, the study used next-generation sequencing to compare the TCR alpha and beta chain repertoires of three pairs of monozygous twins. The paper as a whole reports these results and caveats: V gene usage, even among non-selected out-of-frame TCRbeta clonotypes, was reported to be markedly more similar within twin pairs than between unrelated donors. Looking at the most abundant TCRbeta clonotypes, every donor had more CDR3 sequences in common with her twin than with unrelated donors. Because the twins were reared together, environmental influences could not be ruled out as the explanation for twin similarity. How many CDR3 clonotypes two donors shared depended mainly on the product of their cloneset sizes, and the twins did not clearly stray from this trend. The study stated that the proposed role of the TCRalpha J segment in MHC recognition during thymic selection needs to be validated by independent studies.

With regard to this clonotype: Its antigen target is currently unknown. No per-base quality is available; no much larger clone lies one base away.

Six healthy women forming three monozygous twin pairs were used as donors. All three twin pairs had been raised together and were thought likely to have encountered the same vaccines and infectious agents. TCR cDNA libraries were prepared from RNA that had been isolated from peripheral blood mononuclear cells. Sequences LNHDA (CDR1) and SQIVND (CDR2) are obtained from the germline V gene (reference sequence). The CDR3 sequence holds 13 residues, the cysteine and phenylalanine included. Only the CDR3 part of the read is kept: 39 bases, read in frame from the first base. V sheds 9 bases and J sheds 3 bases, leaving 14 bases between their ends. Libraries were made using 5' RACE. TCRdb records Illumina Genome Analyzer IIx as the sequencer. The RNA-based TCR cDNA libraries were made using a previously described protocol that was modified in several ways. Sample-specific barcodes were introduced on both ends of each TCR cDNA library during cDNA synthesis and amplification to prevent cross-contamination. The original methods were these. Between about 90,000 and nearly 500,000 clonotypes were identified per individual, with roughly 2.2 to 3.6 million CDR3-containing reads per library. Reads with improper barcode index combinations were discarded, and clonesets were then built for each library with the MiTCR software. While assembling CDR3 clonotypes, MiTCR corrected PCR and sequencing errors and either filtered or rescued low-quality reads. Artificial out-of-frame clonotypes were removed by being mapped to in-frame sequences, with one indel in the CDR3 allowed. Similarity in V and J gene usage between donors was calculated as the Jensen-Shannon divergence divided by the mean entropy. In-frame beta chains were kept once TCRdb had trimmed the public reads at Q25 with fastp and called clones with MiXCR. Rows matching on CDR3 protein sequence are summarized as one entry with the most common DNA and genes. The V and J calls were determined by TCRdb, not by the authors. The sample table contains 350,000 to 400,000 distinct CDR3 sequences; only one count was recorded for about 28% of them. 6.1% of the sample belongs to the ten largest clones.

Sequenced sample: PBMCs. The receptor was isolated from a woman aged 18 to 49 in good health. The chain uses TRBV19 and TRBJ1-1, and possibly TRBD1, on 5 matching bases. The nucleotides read TGTGCCAGCAAAAGGGGCAGAGACACTGAAGCTTTCTTT. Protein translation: CASKRGRDTEAFF. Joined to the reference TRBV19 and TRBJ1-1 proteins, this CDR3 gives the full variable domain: DGGITQSPKYLFRKEGQNVTLSCEQNLNHDAMYWYRQDPGQGLRLIYYSQIVNDFQKGDIAEGYSVSREKKESFPLTVTSAQKNPTAFYLCASKRGRDTEAFFGQGTRLTVV.